One and the same sample provided the 15 T cell receptor beta chains below, sequenced in a study of cytomegalovirus exposure and HLA in healthy donors. The study ran its PCR with 60 Vbeta and 13 Jbeta primers. The assay was immunoSEQ multiplex PCR, and TCRdb's table has in-frame clones only and misses some. The data show around 180,000 clones, approximately 80% seen once. The sample comprised PBMCs. The receptors were sampled from a woman aged 18 to 35 in good health and CMV-seropositive.

The V gene is TRBV5-1, the J gene TRBJ1-2, with 10 bases aligning to TRBD1. The CDR3 extends over 17 amino acids. Germline V lookup: CDR1 SGHRS, CDR2 YFSETQ. The V gene end was trimmed by 4 bases and the J gene end by 6 bases; junction bases not matched to a gene: 15. The CDR3 DNA sequence: TGCGCCAGCAGCCCGAGAGAGGGGACAGGGGAGATCAATGGCTACACCTTC. Its translation is CASSPREGTGEINGYTF. The variable domain in full, with the rest retrieved from reference TRBV5-1 and TRBJ1-2, is KAGVTQTPRYLIKTRGQQVTLSCSPISGHRSVSWYQQTPGQGLQFLFEYFSETQRNKGNFPGRFSGRQFSNSRSEMNVSTLELGDSALYLCASSPREGTGEINGYTFGSGTRLTVV.

The chain uses TRBV29-1 and TRBJ1-1; D unresolved. Germline loops: CDR1 SQVTM, CDR2 ANQGSEA. V dropped 0 bases and J dropped 12 bases, with 5 bases sitting between them. This CDR3 is built from 9 residues. CDR3 DNA sequence: TGCAGCGTTGAAGAGTCTCCTTTCTTT. Encoded protein: CSVEESPFF.

The chain combines TRBV10-3 with TRBJ1-1; no definite D call. Looked up from germline, CDR1 is ENHRY and CDR2 is SYGVKD. CDR3 length: 15 amino acids. V was shortened by 4 bases and J by 10 bases, with 22 bases between the two germline ends. The CDR3 sequence: CAISGVGGLNERAFF. The CDR3 region has the DNA TGTGCCATCAGTGGAGTAGGCGGATTAAACGAAAGAGCTTTCTTT.

In its sample, this clone was seen once. This chain joins TRBV11-2 and TRBJ2-7; 7 bases align to TRBD2. Trimming at V came to 2 bases and at J to 5 bases, leaving 15 bases not matched to a gene. CDR3 size: 17 residues. CDR1 and CDR2 (germline): SGHAT, FQNNGV. CDR3 in amino acids: CASSLFPGGKGRDEQYF. Written as DNA, the CDR3 is TGTGCCAGCAGCTTATTTCCCGGGGGGAAAGGTCGGGACGAGCAGTACTTC.

V gene TRBV4-1 combines with J gene TRBJ2-3, with D possibly being TRBD1 (5 bases). V was cut by 3 bases and J by 0 bases, with 10 bases left in between. The CDR3 is 15 amino acids. Germline-derived CDR1 and CDR2 are MGHRA and YSYEKL. In DNA, the CDR3 is TGCGCCAGCAGCCAGTCTGCAGGGAGCACAGATACGCAGTATTTT. Its protein is CASSQSAGSTDTQYF.

This chain joins TRBV9 and TRBJ1-2; D call uncertain. V was trimmed by 2 bases and J by 5 bases, leaving 13 bases between them. CDR3 length equals 14 residues. Germline-derived CDR1 and CDR2 are SGDLS and YYNGEE. The CDR3 sequence is CASSVGEGGYGYTF. CDR3 DNA: TGTGCCAGCAGCGTTGGGGAGGGTGGGTATGGCTACACCTTC.

The rearrangement links TRBV29-1 to TRBJ1-2; TRBD1 might be the D (6 bases). The germline V gene encodes CDR1 SQVTM and CDR2 ANQGSEA. CDR3 size: 13 residues. Trimming took 7 bases from V and 7 from J, leaving 19 bases between them. CDR3 sequence reads: CSARGEGESGYTF. As DNA, the CDR3 is TGCAGCGCGAGGGGGGAGGGAGAGAGTGGCTACACCTTC.

This clone was counted between two and nine times. CDR3 in DNA: TGCGCCAGCAGTACGGACACGGGTGGAAACACCATATATTTT. It translates to CASSTDTGGNTIYF. The V call is TRBV5-1, the J call TRBJ1-3, with D perhaps TRBD1 (5 bases). The CDR3 length is 14 residues. CDR1 is SGHRS, CDR2 YFSETQ, per germline. The V end was cut by 5 bases, the J end by 3 bases, with 12 bases between.

CDR3 in DNA: TGTGCCAGCAGTTCCTACAGCGGGTATTTCACACCCCTCCACTTT. As protein: CASSSYSGYFTPLHF. The chain carries TRBV27 and TRBJ1-6, with unresolved D. Trimming shortened V by 4 bases and J by 11 bases, and 18 bases separated the two germline ends. CDR1 MNHEY and CDR2 SMNVEV come from the germline V gene (reference sequence). The CDR3 runs to 15 residues.

The chain couples TRBV6-1 to TRBJ1-4, with a tentative D call TRBD1 (6 bases). CDR3 length: 13 residues. Germline-derived CDR1 and CDR2 are MNHNS and SASEGT. The V and J ends lost 10 bases and 5 bases respectively, with 14 bases between them. The CDR3 loop is CAIGGTGNEKLFF. DNA of the CDR3: TGTGCCATCGGCGGCACAGGGAATGAAAAACTGTTTTTT.

The J gene is TRBJ1-3, the V gene TRBV2; D is ambiguous. The CDR3 totals 15 residues. CDR1 is SNHLY and CDR2 is FYNNEI in the germline V gene. The V and J ends lost 5 bases and 0 bases respectively, with 11 bases between them. The CDR3 DNA follows: TGTGCCAGCAGTAAGGACGGGGTCTCTGGAAACACCATATATTTT. This encodes CASSKDGVSGNTIYF.

A few counts support this clone. The J gene is TRBJ2-1, the V gene TRBV5-6, with 9 bases that match TRBD2. The CDR3 runs 18 residues. Looked up from germline, CDR1 is SGHDT and CDR2 is YYEEEE. V lost 1 base and J lost 4; bases outside the gene matches: 12. CDR3 sequence reads: CASSLKAAGGPLYNEQFF. The CDR3 DNA sequence: TGTGCCAGCAGCTTGAAAGCAGCGGGGGGTCCTCTATACAATGAGCAGTTCTTC.

This clone occurred a few times. The rearrangement joins TRBV5-5 to TRBJ2-3; 7 bases line up with TRBD1. This CDR3 comprises 16 residues. Trimming at V came to 5 bases and at J to 0 bases, leaving 9 bases not matched to a gene. The germline CDR1 and CDR2 sequences are SGHKS and YYEKEE (reference sequence). The CDR3 DNA is TGTGCCAGCAGTCATTTTGACAGGGCAAGCACAGATACGCAGTATTTT. Translating it yields CASSHFDRASTDTQYF.

J is TRBJ2-2 and V is TRBV28; 8 nucleotides align to TRBD2. V shed 1 base, J shed 7 bases, and the junction held 5 bases outside the gene matches. CDR1 MDHEN and CDR2 SYDVKM come from the germline V gene. CDR3 length equals 15 residues. This CDR3 is CASSLFSGEIGELFF. As DNA, the CDR3 is TGTGCCAGCAGTTTATTTAGCGGGGAGATCGGGGAGCTGTTTTTT.

This clone was counted a few times. The V and J genes are TRBV7-3 and TRBJ2-4; 7 positions agree with TRBD1. From germline, CDR1 is SGHTA and CDR2 FQGTGA. V gave up 3 bases and J gave up 0 bases; unmatched junction bases: 2. This CDR3 contains 15 residues. The CDR3 DNA sequence: TGTGCCAGCAGCTTTCGGACAGGAGCCAAAAACATTCAGTACTTC. Amino acid sequence: CASSFRTGAKNIQYF. Full variable domain (remainder filled in from reference TRBV7-3 and TRBJ2-4): GAGVSQTPSNKVTEKGKYVELRCDPISGHTALYWYRQSLGQGPEFLIYFQGTGAADDSGLPNDRFFAVRPEGSVSTLKIQRTERGDSAVYLCASSFRTGAKNIQYFGAGTRLSVL.